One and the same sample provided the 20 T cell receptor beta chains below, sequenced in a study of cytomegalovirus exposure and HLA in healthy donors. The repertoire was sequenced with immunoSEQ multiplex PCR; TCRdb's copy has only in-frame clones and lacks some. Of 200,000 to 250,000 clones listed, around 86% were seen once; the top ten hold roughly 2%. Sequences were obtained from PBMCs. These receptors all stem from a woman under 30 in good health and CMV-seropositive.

The CDR3 nucleotides are TGTGCCAGCAGCTCGCTAAGATCGGGAGCTCGCGAGCAGTACTTC. It translates to CASSSLRSGAREQYF. The chain has TRBV7-2 and TRBJ2-7; TRBD2 might be the D (6 bases). Germline V gene sequence: CDR1 SGHTA, CDR2 FQGNSA. V was trimmed by 4 bases and J by 6 bases, leaving 19 bases between them. This CDR3 region has 15 residues.

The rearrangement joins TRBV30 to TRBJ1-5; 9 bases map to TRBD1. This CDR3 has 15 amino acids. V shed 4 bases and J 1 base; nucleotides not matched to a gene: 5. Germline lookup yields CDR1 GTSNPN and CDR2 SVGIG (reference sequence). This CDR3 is CAWNEGQGSNQPQHF. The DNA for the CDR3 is TGTGCCTGGAACGAGGGACAGGGAAGCAATCAGCCCCAGCATTTT.

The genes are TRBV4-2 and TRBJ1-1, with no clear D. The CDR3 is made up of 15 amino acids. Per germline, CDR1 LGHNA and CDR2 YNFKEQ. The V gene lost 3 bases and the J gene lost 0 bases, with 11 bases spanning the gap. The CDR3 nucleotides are TGTGCCAGCAGCCAGTTCCAAAACTTGAACACTGAAGCTTTCTTT. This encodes CASSQFQNLNTEAFF.

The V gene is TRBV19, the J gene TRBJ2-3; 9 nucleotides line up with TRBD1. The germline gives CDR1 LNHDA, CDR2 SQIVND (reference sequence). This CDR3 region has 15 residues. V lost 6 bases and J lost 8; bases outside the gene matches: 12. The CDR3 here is CASRETTGGTGTQYF. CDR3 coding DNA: TGTGCCAGTAGGGAAACGACAGGGGGAACGGGTACGCAGTATTTT.

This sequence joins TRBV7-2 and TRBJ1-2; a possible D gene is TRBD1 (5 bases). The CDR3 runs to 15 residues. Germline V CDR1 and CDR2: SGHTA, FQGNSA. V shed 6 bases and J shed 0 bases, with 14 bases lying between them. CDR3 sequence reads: CASSLYRQPNYGYTF. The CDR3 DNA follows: TGTGCCAGCAGTCTTTATCGACAGCCTAACTATGGCTACACCTTC.

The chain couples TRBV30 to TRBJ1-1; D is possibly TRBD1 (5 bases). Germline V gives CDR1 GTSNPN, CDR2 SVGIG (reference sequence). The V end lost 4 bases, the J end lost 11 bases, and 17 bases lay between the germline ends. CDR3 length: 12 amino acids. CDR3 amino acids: CAWNEVRGEAFF. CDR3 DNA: TGTGCCTGGAACGAAGTTAGGGGTGAGGCTTTCTTT.

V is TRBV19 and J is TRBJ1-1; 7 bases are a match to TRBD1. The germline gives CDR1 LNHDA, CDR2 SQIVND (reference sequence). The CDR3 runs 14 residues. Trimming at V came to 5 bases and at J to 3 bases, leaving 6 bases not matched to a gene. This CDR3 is CASSRGRGDTEAFF. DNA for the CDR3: TGTGCCAGTAGTCGAGGCAGGGGGGACACTGAAGCTTTCTTT.

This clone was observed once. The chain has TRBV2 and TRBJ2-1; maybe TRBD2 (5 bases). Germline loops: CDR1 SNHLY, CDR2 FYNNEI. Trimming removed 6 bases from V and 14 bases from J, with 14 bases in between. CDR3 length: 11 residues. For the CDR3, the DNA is TGTGCCAGCAGCGCTAGCATTCTGGAGTTCTTC. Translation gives CASSASILEFF.

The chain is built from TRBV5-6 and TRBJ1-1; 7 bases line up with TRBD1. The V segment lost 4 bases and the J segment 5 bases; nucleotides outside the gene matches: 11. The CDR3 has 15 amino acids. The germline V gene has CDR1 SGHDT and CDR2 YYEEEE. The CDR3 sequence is CASSPARGRWTEAFF. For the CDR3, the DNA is TGTGCCAGCAGCCCTGCAAGGGGGCGATGGACTGAAGCTTTCTTT.

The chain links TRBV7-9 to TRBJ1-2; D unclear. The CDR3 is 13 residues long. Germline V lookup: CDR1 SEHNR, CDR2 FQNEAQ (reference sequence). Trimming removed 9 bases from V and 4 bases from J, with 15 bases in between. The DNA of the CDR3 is TGTGCCAGTAGTCTGGACGGACTCTATGGCTACACCTTC. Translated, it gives CASSLDGLYGYTF.

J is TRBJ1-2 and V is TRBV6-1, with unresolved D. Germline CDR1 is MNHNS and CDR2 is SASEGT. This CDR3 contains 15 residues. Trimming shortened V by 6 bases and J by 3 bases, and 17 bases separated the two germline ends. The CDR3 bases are TGTGCCAGCAGAAGTGGGTCAGCGACCGACTATGGCTACACCTTC. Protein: CASRSGSATDYGYTF.

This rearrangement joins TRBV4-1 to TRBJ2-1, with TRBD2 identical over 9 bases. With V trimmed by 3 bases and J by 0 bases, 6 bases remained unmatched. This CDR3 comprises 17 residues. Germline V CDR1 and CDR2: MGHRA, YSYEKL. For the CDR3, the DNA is TGCGCCAGCAGCCACCTACTAGCGGGTTTCTCCTACAATGAGCAGTTCTTC. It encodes CASSHLLAGFSYNEQFF.

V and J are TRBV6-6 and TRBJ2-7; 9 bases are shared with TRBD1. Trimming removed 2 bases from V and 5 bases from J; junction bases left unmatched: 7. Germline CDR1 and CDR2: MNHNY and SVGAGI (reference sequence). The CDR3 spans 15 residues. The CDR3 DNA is TGTGCCAGCAGTTACCAGGGACAGGGTAGCGACGAGCAGTACTTC. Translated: CASSYQGQGSDEQYF.

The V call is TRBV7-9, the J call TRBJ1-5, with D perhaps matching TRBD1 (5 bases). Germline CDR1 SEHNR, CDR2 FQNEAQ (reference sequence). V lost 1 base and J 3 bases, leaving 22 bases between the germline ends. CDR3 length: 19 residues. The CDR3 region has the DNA TGTGCCAGCAGCTTAGTTTTTCTAACGTGGCAGGGCATCAATCAGCCCCAGCATTTT. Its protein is CASSLVFLTWQGINQPQHF. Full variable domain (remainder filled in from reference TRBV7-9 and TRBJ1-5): DTGVSQNPRHKITKRGQNVTFRCDPISEHNRLYWYRQTLGQGPEFLTYFQNEAQLEKSRLLSDRFSAERPKGSFSTLEIQRTEQGDSAMYLCASSLVFLTWQGINQPQHFGDGTRLSIL.

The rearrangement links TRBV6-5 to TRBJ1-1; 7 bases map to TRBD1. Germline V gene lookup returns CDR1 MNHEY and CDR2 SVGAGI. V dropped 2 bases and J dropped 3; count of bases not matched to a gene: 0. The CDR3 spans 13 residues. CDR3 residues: CASSYGTDTEAFF. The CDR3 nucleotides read TGTGCCAGCAGTTACGGGACAGACACTGAAGCTTTCTTT.

Written as DNA, the CDR3 is TGCAGCGTTGAACAGGGAGATACGCAGTATTTT. This translates into CSVEQGDTQYF. The J gene is TRBJ2-3, the V gene TRBV29-1, with a weak D call TRBD1 (5 bases). The CDR3 has 11 amino acids. V dropped 2 bases and J dropped 5 bases, with 5 bases sitting between them. Germline values: CDR1 SQVTM, CDR2 ANQGSEA.

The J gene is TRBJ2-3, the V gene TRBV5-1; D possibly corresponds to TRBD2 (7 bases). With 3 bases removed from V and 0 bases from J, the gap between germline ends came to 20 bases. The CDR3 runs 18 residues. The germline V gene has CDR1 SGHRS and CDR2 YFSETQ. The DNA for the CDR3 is TGCGCCAGCAGCTGGGGGGGCGGGAAGTCGAGTAGCACAGATACGCAGTATTTT. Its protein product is CASSWGGGKSSSTDTQYF.

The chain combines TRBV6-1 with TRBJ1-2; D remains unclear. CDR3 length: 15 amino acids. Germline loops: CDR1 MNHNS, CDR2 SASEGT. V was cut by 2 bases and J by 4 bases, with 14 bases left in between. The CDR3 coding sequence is TGTGCCAGCAGTGAAATAAGCAGCGTTCCCTATGGCTACACCTTC. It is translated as CASSEISSVPYGYTF.

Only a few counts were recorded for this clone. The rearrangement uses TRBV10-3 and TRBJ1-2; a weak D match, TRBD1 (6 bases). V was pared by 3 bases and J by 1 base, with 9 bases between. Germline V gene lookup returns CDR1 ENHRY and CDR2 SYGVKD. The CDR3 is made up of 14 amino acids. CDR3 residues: CAISEQGNNYGYTF. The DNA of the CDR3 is TGTGCCATCAGTGAACAGGGCAATAACTATGGCTACACCTTC.

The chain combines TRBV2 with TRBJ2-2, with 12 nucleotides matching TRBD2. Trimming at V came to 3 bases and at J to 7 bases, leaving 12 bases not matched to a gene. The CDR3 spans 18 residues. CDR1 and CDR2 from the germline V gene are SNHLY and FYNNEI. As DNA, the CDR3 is TGTGCCAGCAGTGAGGTGGGCCGAACTAGCGGGAGGATCGGGGAGCTGTTTTTT. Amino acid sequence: CASSEVGRTSGRIGELFF.